The entry that follows covers one TCR beta chain sequence. The V gene end was trimmed by 5 bases and the J gene end by 6 bases; junction bases not matched to a gene: 10. Germline V gene sequence: CDR1 SGHNT, CDR2 YYREEE (reference sequence). This CDR3 is built from 16 residues. An input of 0.5 to 1 ug of RNA was subjected to reverse transcription using random hexamers. TCRdb independently ran MiXCR on the immunoSEQ multiplex PCR reads; one entry per CDR3 protein. The sample lists about 150,000 distinct CDR3 sequences; roughly 96% were seen once. The source of the sample is a study of CD8 T cells in Susac syndrome. Overall study context: Patients with Susac syndrome who were sequenced included over five with active disease and about 8 in remission.

The sample consisted of CD4+ T cells from PBMCs. The origin of this receptor is a human donor with Susac syndrome. The chain uses TRBV5-4 and TRBJ2-3; 12 bases are shared with TRBD2. The CDR3 sequence: CASSYRTSGAGDTQYF. The CDR3 coding sequence is TGTGCCAGCAGTTACAGGACTAGCGGGGCCGGGGATACGCAGTATTTT.